These 14 T cell receptor beta chains were all obtained from the same sample, sequenced in a study of blood T cell repertoires in COVID-19. The method was immunoSEQ multiplex PCR; TCRdb's version includes in-frame clones alone and lacks a portion of them. This table has about 140,000 clones, approximately 82% appearing once. The specimen was peripheral blood. These receptors were taken from a man in his 60s with active or convalescent COVID-19.

V and J are TRBV6-2 or TRBV6-3 and TRBJ1-2; D is unresolved. Germline V gene lookup returns CDR1 MNHEY and CDR2 SVGEGT. The CDR3 has 12 amino acids. The V end lost 5 bases, the J end lost 2 bases, and 6 bases lay between the germline ends. The CDR3 loop is CASSELNYGYTF. The DNA for the CDR3 is TGTGCCAGCAGTGAGCTAAACTATGGCTACACCTTC.

The genes are TRBV9 and TRBJ2-3; TRBD1 matches 9 bases. From germline, CDR1 is SGDLS and CDR2 YYNGEE. This CDR3 has 17 amino acids. Trimming cost V 4 bases and J 5 bases; bases outside gene matches: 14. The chain's CDR3 is CASSSYKGQGIGDTQYF. The DNA of the CDR3 is TGTGCCAGCAGCTCGTACAAAGGACAGGGGATCGGAGATACGCAGTATTTT.

The rearrangement links TRBV3-1 (or the pseudogene TRBV3-2) to TRBJ1-2, with 8 bases aligning to TRBD1. V trimming: 3 bases; J trimming: 6 bases; junction bases outside the gene matches: 6. This CDR3 spans 14 amino acids. CDR1 and CDR2 from the germline V gene are LGHDT and YNNKEL (reference sequence). The CDR3 nucleotides read TGTGCCAGCAGCCAGACAGGGGCGAACGATGGCTACACCTTC. Translated, it gives CASSQTGANDGYTF.

The chain uses TRBV6-5 and TRBJ1-1; D call uncertain. The CDR3 contains 15 residues. V was shortened by 4 bases and J by 0 bases, with 12 bases between the two germline ends. Germline CDR1 is MNHEY and CDR2 is SVGAGI. The chain's CDR3 is CASSSDRLMNTEAFF. The CDR3 nucleotides are TGTGCCAGCAGTTCTGACCGACTGATGAACACTGAAGCTTTCTTT.

This chain connects TRBV10-1 to TRBJ1-3, with D perhaps TRBD1 (5 bases). CDR1 and CDR2 (germline): WNHNN, SYGVQD (reference sequence). There are 13 residues in the CDR3. V dropped 5 bases and J dropped 2 bases, with 7 bases sitting between them. The CDR3 nucleotides read TGCGCCAGCAGTTCGGGGGCTGGAAACACCATATATTTT. This encodes CASSSGAGNTIYF.

V is TRBV6-6 and J is TRBJ2-7; possible D gene TRBD1, 6 bases. Trimming stripped 7 bases from V and 0 bases from J, with 13 bases between. CDR3 length: 14 residues. CDR1 MNHNY and CDR2 SVGAGI come from the germline V gene (reference sequence). CDR3 coding DNA: TGTGCCAGCACCGACAGGTTTAGCTCCTACGAGCAGTACTTC. It translates to CASTDRFSSYEQYF.

This chain links TRBV6-5 with TRBJ2-3, with 10 positions matching TRBD2. The CDR3 loop spans 15 amino acids. The trim removed 4 bases at V and 8 bases at J, leaving 9 bases unmatched. The germline V gene encodes CDR1 MNHEY and CDR2 SVGAGI. In nucleotides, the CDR3 is TGTGCCAGCAGTTCTGCTAGCGGGAGTCGTGTTACGCAGTATTTT. It encodes CASSSASGSRVTQYF.

The J gene is TRBJ2-2, the V gene TRBV10-2, with D possibly matching TRBD2 (5 bases). The CDR3 is made up of 11 amino acids. V was trimmed by 4 bases and J by 10 bases, leaving 7 bases between them. Germline assignment: CDR1 WSHSY and CDR2 SAAADI. The DNA of the CDR3 is TGCGCCAGCAGTGCCGGGGAGGAGCTGTTTTTT. Amino acid sequence: CASSAGEELFF.

V and J are TRBV7-9 and TRBJ1-1, with D possibly being TRBD1 (5 bases). With 7 bases removed from V and 5 bases from J, the gap between germline ends came to 8 bases. The germline gives CDR1 SEHNR, CDR2 FQNEAQ (reference sequence). This CDR3 contains 11 residues. This chain's CDR3 is CASTQGTEAFF. In DNA form, the CDR3 reads TGTGCCAGCACCCAGGGAACTGAAGCTTTCTTT.

The chain recombines TRBV11-3 with TRBJ1-2; D unresolved. Germline values: CDR1 SGHNT, CDR2 YENEEA. This CDR3 contains 15 residues. Between the trimmed V and J ends, which lost 1 base and 6 bases, there was a span of 15 bases. CDR3 bases: TGTGCCAGCAGCTTAGTCTCTGCGTCTCCCCATGGCTACACCTTC. As protein: CASSLVSASPHGYTF. The full variable domain, with the rest looked up from reference TRBV11-3 and TRBJ1-2, is EAGVVQSPRYKIIEKKQPVAFWCNPISGHNTLYWYLQNLGQGPELLIRYENEEAVDDSQLPKDRFSAERLKGVDSTLKIQPAELGDSAVYLCASSLVSASPHGYTFGSGTRLTVV.

In nucleotides, the CDR3 is TGTGCCTGGAGTGCCAATACTAGGTCGTCCTACAATGAGCAGTTCTTC. Its translation is CAWSANTRSSYNEQFF. The chain couples TRBV30 to TRBJ2-1, with D possibly being TRBD2 (5 bases). The CDR3 is made up of 16 amino acids. Trimming shortened V by 1 base and J by 1 base, and 14 bases separated the two germline ends. CDR1 and CDR2 (germline): GTSNPN, SVGIG (reference sequence).

V and J are TRBV19 and TRBJ1-5; 8 positions match TRBD1. Trimming removed 5 bases from V and 4 bases from J; junction bases left unmatched: 4. This CDR3 spans 14 amino acids. The germline gives CDR1 LNHDA, CDR2 SQIVND (reference sequence). CDR3 sequence: CASSPGTGNQPQHF. The CDR3 DNA follows: TGTGCCAGTAGTCCCGGGACAGGAAATCAGCCCCAGCATTTT.

The chain carries TRBV14 and TRBJ1-1; the match to TRBD1 covers 8 bases. The J segment lost 5 bases and the V segment lost 2 bases, leaving 4 bases of the junction unmatched. CDR3 length: 14 amino acids. From germline, CDR1 is SGHDN and CDR2 FVKESK. The CDR3 here is CASSQTGGWTEAFF. CDR3 nucleotide sequence: TGTGCCAGCAGCCAAACAGGGGGGTGGACTGAAGCTTTCTTT.

The chain has TRBV6-5 and TRBJ2-6; tentatively, D is TRBD2 (5 bases). V was pared by 7 bases and J by 2 bases, with 9 bases between. CDR3 length: 14 residues. The germline V gene encodes CDR1 MNHEY and CDR2 SVGAGI. The CDR3 DNA follows: TGTGCCAGCATCCGGACTGCTGGGGCCAACGTCCTGACTTTC. Translated: CASIRTAGANVLTF.